The clone carrying this TCR beta chain was seen only a few times. As yet, its antigen is unknown. TCRdb's copy holds only in-frame clones and misses some; the assay was immunoSEQ multiplex PCR. The table shows under 95,000 clones, with 78% occurring only once. This entry belongs to a study of radiotherapy plus CTLA-4 blockade in lung cancer. Study-level points and caveats: Clones derived from tumor TCRs expanded in blood after radiotherapy plus ipilimumab.

Trimming cost V 4 bases and J 4 bases, with 10 bases left between them. The CDR3 is 13 amino acids. The germline gives CDR1 MRHNA, CDR2 SNTAGT. The source was peripheral blood, collected from a patient treated with radiotherapy plus ipilimumab. The rearrangement uses TRBV6-4 and TRBJ1-2, with D maybe TRBD1 (5 bases). This receptor was taken from a human donor with non-small cell lung cancer whose response to radiotherapy plus ipilimumab could not be evaluated. Some clones in this sample may be carry-over from other donors' samples. The CDR3 DNA follows: TGTGCCAGCAGTGGGACATACCGCTATGGCTACACCTTC. Residues: CASSGTYRYGYTF.